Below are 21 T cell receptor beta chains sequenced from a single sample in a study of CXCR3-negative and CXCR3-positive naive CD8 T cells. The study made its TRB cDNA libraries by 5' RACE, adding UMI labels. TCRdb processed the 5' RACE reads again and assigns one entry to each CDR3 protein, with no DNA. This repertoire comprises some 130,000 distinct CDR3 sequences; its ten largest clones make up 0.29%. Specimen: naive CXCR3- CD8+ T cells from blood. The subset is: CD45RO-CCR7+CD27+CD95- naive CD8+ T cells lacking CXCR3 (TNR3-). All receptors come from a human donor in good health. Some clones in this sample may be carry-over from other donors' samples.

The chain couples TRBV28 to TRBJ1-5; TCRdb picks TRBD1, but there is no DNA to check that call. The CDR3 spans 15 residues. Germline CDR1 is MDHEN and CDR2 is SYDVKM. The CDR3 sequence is CASSGRDRGLLPQHF.

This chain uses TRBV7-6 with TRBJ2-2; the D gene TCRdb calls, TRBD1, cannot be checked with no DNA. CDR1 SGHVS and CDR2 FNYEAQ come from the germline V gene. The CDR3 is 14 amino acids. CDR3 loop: CASSFSGSGGELFF. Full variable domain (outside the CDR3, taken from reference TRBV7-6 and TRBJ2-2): GAGVSQSPRYKVTKRGQDVALRCDPISGHVSLYWYRQALGQGPEFLTYFNYEAQQDKSGLPNDRFSAERPEGSISTLTIQRTEQRDSAMYRCASSFSGSGGELFFGEGSRLTVL.

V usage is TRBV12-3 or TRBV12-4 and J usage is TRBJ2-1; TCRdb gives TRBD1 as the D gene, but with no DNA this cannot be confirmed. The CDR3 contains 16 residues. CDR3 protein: CASSRSGQPSENEQFF.

This CDR3 reads CASSTSRYNEQFF. This chain connects TRBV27 to TRBJ2-1; with no DNA, the TCRdb D assignment of TRBD2 cannot be verified. Germline assignment: CDR1 MNHEY and CDR2 SMNVEV (reference sequence). This CDR3 is 13 amino acids long.

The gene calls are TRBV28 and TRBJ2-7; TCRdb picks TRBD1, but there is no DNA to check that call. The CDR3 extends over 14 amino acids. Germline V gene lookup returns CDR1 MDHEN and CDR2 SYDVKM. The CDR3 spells CASSLGPGVYEQYF.

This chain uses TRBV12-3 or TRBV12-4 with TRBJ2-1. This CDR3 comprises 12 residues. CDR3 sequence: CASSNPSSEQFF.

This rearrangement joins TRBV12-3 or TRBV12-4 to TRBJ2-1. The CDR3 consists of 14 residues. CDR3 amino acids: CATSFPHSYNEQFF.

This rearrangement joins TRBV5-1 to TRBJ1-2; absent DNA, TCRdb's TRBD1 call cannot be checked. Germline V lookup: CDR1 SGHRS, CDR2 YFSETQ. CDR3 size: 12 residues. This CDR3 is CAISTGNDGYTF.

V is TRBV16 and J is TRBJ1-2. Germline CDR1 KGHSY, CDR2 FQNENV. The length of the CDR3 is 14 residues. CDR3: CASSHSLGEAGYTF. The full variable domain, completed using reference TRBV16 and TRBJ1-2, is GEEVAQTPKHLVRGEGQKAKLYCAPIKGHSYVFWYQQVLKNEFKFLISFQNENVFDETGMPKERFSAKCLPNSPCSLEIQATKLEDSAVYFCASSHSLGEAGYTFGSGTRLTVV.

CDR3 region: CASSPTGGTGVFGYTF. This chain links TRBV9 with TRBJ1-2; TCRdb returns TRBD1, unconfirmable since there is no DNA. CDR1 and CDR2 from the germline V gene are SGDLS and YYNGEE. The CDR3 runs 16 residues.

CDR3 sequence: CSVEGSGRAHNEQFF. The V call is TRBV29-1, the J call TRBJ2-1; as DNA is missing, the TRBD2 call by TCRdb cannot be tested. The CDR3 has 15 amino acids. From germline, CDR1 is SQVTM and CDR2 ANQGSEA.

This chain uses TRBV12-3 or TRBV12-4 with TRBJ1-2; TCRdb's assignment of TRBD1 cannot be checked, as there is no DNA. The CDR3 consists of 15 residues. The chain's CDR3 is CASSNRQPANYGYTF.

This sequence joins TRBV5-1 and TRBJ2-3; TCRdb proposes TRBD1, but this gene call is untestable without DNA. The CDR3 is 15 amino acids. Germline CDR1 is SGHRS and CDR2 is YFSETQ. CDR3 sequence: CASSLAGQTTDTQYF.

The CDR3 spells CASSQGTGYTTEAFF. The chain recombines TRBV4-3 with TRBJ1-1; as DNA is missing, the TRBD1 call by TCRdb cannot be tested. Germline CDR1 reads LGHNA; CDR2 reads YSLEER. The CDR3 totals 15 residues.

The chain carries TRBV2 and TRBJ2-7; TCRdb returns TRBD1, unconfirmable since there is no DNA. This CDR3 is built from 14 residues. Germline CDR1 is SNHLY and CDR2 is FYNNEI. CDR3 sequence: CASSEPKGAYEQYF.

CDR3 residues: CATSRDRASGRVGEQFF. The chain carries TRBV15 and TRBJ2-1; the D call from TCRdb, TRBD2, cannot be confirmed without DNA. The CDR3 is 17 residues long. Germline CDR1 and CDR2: LNHNV and YYDKDF (reference sequence).

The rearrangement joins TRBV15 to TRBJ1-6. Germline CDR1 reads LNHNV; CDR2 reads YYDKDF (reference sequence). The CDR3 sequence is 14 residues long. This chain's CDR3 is CATSKRAENSPLHF. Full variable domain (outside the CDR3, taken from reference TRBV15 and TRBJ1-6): DAMVIQNPRYQVTQFGKPVTLSCSQTLNHNVMYWYQQKSSQAPKLLFHYYDKDFNNEADTPDNFQSRRPNTSFCFLDIRSPGLGDTAMYLCATSKRAENSPLHFGNGTRLTVT.

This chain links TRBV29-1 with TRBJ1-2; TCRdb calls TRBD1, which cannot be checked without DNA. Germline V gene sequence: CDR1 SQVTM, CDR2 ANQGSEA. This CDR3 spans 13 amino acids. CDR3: CSVETGEIYGYTF.

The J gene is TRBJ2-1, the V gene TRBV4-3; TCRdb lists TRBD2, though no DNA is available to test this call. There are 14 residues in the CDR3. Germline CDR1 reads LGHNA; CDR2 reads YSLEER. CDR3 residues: CASSIGLAYNEQFF.

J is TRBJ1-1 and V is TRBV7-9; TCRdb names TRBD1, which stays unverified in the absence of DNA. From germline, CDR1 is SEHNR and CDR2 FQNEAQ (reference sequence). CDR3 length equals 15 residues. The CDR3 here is CASSWLQEPNTEAFF. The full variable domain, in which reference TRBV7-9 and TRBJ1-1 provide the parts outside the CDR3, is DTGVSQNPRHKITKRGQNVTFRCDPISEHNRLYWYRQTLGQGPEFLTYFQNEAQLEKSRLLSDRFSAERPKGSFSTLEIQRTEQGDSAMYLCASSWLQEPNTEAFFGQGTRLTVV.

This CDR3 is CASSYDPGLTTEETQYF. V and J are TRBV6-2 or TRBV6-3 and TRBJ2-5; lacking DNA, the TRBD2 call made by TCRdb goes unchecked. The germline V gene encodes CDR1 MNHEY and CDR2 SVGEGT. CDR3 length: 17 residues.